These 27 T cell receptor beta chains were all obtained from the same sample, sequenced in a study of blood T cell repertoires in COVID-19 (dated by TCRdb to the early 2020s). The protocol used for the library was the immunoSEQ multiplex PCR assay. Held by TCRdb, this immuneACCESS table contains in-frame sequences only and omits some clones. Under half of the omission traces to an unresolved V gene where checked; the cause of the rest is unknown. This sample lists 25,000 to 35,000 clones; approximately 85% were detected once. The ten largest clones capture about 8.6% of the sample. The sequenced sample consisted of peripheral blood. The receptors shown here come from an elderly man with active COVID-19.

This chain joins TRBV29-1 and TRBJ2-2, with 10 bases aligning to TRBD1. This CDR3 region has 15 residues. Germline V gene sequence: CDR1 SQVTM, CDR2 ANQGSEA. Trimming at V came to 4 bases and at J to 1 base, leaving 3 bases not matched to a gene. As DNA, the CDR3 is TGCAGCGTTGCACGGACAGGGGGGAACACCGGGGAGCTGTTTTTT. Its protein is CSVARTGGNTGELFF.

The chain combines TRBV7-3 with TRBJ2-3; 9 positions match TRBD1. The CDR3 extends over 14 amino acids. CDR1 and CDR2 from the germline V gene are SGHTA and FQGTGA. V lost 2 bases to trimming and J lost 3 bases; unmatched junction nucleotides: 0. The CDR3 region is CASSLDRGTDTQYF. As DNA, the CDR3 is TGTGCCAGCAGCTTAGACAGGGGGACAGATACGCAGTATTTT.

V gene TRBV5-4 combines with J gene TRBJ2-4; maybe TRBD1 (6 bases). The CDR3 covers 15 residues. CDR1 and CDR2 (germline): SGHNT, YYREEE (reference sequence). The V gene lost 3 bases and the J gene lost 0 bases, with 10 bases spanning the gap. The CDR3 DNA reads TGTGCCAGCAGCTCTTCGACAGGAGCCAAAAACATTCAGTACTTC. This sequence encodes CASSSSTGAKNIQYF.

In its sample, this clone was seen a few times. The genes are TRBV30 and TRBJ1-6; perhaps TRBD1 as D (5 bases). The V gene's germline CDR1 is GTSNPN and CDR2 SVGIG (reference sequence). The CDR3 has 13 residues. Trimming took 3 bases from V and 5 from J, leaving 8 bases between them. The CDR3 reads CAWRRRDNSPLHF. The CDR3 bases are TGTGCCTGGAGACGCAGGGATAATTCACCCCTCCACTTT.

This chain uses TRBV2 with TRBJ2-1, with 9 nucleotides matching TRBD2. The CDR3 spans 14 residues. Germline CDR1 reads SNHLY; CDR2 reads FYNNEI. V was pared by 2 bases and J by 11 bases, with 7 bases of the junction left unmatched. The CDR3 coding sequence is TGTGCCAGCAGTGAAAGGGCGGGGGGGCCCAAGCAGTTCTTC. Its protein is CASSERAGGPKQFF. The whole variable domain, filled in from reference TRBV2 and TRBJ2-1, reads EPEVTQTPSHQVTQMGQEVILRCVPISNHLYFYWYRQILGQKVEFLVSFYNNEISEKSEIFDDQFSVERPDGSNFTLKIRSTKLEDSAMYFCASSERAGGPKQFFGPGTRLTVL.

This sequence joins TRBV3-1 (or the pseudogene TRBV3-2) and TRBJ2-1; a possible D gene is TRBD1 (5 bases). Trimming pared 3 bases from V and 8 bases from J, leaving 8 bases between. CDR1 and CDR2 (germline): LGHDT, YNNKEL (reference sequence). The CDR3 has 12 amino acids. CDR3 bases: TGTGCCAGCAGCCATGGGGCGGATGAGCAGTTCTTC. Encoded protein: CASSHGADEQFF.

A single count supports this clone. The CDR3 sequence is CASSSTGGDTQYF. Here the CDR3 DNA reads TGCGCCAGCAGCTCCACAGGTGGGGATACGCAGTATTTT. This chain uses TRBV5-1 with TRBJ2-3; possibly TRBD1 for D (5 bases). The germline V gene has CDR1 SGHRS and CDR2 YFSETQ. V lost 3 bases, J lost 6 bases, and 11 bases lay in between. The length of the CDR3 is 13 residues. Based on the CDR3 plus reference TRBV5-1 and TRBJ2-3, the full variable domain is KAGVTQTPRYLIKTRGQQVTLSCSPISGHRSVSWYQQTPGQGLQFLFEYFSETQRNKGNFPGRFSGRQFSNSRSEMNVSTLELGDSALYLCASSSTGGDTQYFGPGTRLTVL.

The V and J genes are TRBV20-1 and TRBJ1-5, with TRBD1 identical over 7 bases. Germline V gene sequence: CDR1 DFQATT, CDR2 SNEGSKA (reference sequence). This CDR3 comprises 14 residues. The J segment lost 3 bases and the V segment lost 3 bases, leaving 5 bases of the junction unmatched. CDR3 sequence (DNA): TGCAGTGCTAGTGGGACAGTTTACAATCAGCCCCAGCATTTT. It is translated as CSASGTVYNQPQHF.

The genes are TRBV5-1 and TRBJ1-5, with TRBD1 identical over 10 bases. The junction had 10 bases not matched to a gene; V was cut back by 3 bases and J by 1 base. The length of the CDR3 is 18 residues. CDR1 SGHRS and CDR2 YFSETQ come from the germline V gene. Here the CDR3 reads CASSSGDRGRRSNQPQHF. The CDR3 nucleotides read TGCGCCAGCAGCTCGGGTGACAGGGGGCGCCGGAGCAATCAGCCCCAGCATTTT.

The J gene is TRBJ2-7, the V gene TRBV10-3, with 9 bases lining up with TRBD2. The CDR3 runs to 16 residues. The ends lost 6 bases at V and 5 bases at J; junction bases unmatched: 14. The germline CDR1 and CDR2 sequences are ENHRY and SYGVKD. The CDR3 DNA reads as TGTGCCATCAGAATGGCGGGGGGGGGACTCAGCCACGAGCAGTACTTC. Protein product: CAIRMAGGGLSHEQYF.

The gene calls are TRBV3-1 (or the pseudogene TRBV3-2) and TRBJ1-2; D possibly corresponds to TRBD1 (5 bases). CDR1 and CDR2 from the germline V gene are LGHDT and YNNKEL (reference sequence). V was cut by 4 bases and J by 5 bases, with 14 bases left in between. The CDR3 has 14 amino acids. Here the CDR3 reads CASSLLGGDYGYTF. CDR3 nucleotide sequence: TGTGCCAGCAGCCTCCTGGGGGGGGATTATGGCTACACCTTC.

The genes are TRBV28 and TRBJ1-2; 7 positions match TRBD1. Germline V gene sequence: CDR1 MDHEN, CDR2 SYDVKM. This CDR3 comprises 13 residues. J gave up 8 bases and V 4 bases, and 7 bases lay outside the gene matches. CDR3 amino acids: CASSSHRGYGYTF. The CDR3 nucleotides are TGTGCCAGCAGTTCGCACAGGGGTTACGGCTACACCTTC.

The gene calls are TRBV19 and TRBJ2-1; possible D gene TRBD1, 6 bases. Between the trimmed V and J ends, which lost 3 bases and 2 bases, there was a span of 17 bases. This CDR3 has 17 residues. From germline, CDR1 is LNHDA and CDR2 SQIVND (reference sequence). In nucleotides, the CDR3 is TGTGCCAGTAGTATGCTTCGACAAGGGGGTGCCTACAATGAGCAGTTCTTC. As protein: CASSMLRQGGAYNEQFF.

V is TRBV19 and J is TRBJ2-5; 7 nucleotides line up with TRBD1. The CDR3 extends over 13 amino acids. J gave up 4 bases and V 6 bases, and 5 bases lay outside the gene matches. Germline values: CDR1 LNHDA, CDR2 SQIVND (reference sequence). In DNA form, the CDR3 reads TGTGCCAGTAGCCAACAGGGGAGAGAGACCCAGTACTTC. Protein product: CASSQQGRETQYF. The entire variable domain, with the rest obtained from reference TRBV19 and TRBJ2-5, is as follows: DGGITQSPKYLFRKEGQNVTLSCEQNLNHDAMYWYRQDPGQGLRLIYYSQIVNDFQKGDIAEGYSVSREKKESFPLTVTSAQKNPTAFYLCASSQQGRETQYFGPGTRLLVL.

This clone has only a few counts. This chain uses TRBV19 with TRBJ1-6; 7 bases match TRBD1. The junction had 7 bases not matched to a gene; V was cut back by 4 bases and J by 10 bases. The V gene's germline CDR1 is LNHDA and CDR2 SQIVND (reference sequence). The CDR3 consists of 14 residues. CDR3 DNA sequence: TGTGCCAGTAGTAACGACAGGGCGAACTCACCCCTCCACTTT. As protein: CASSNDRANSPLHF.

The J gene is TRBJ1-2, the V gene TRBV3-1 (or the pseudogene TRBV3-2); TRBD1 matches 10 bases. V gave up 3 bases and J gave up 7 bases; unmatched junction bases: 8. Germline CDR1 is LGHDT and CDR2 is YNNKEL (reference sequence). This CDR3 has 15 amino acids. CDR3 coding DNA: TGTGCCAGCAGCCACCCGGACAGGGGGGTCGGTGGCTACACCTTC. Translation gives CASSHPDRGVGGYTF.

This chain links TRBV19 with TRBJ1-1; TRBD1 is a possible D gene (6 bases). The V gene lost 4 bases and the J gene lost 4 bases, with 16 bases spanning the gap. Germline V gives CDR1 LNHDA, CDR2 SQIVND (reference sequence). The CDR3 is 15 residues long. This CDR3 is CASSTPRGGSTEAFF. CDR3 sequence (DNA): TGTGCCAGTAGTACCCCCAGGGGAGGGAGCACTGAAGCTTTCTTT. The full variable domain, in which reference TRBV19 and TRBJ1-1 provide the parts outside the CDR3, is DGGITQSPKYLFRKEGQNVTLSCEQNLNHDAMYWYRQDPGQGLRLIYYSQIVNDFQKGDIAEGYSVSREKKESFPLTVTSAQKNPTAFYLCASSTPRGGSTEAFFGQGTRLTVV.

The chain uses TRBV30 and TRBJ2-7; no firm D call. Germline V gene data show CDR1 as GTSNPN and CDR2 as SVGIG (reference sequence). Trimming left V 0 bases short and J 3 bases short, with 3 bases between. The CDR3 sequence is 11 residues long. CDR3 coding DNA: TGTGCCTGGAGTGTACTCTACGAGCAGTACTTC. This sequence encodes CAWSVLYEQYF.

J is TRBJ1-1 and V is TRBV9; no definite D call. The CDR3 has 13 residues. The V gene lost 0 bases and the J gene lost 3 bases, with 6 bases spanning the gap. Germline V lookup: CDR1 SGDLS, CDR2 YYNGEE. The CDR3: CASSVESDTEAFF. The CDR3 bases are TGTGCCAGCAGCGTAGAGTCGGACACTGAAGCTTTCTTT.

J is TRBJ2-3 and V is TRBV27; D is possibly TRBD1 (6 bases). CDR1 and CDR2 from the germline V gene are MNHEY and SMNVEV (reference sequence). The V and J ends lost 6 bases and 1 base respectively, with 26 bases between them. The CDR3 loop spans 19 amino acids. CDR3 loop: CASRRTHLRGPSRTDTQYF. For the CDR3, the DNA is TGTGCCAGCAGACGAACCCATCTCAGGGGACCAAGTCGCACAGATACGCAGTATTTT.

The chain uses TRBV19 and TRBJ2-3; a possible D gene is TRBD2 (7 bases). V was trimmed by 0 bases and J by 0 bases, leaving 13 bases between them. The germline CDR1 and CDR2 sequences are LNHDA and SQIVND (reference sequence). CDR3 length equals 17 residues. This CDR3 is CASSIDGAGASTDTQYF. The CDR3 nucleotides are TGTGCCAGTAGTATAGATGGTGCGGGGGCCAGCACAGATACGCAGTATTTT.

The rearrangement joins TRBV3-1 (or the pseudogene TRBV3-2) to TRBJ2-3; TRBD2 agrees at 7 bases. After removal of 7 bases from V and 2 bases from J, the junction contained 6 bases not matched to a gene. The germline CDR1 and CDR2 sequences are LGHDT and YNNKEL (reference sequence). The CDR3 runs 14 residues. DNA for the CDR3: TGTGCCAGCAAAAAGCGGGACCACACAGATACGCAGTATTTT. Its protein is CASKKRDHTDTQYF.

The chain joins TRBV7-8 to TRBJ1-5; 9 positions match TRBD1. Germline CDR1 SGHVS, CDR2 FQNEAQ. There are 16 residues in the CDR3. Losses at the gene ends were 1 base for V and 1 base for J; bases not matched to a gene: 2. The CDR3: CASSLVGQGSNQPQHF. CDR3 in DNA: TGTGCCAGCAGCTTAGTGGGACAGGGAAGCAATCAGCCCCAGCATTTT.

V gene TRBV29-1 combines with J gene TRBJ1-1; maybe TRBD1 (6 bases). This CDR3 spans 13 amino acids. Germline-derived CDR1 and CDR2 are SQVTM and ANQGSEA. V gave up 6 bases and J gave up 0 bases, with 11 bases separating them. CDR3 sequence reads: CSVARTVNTEAFF. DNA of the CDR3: TGCAGCGTCGCCCGGACAGTGAACACTGAAGCTTTCTTT.

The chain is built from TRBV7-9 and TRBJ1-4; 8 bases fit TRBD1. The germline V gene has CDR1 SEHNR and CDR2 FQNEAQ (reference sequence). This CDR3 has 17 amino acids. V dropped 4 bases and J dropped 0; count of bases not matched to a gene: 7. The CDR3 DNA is TGTGCCAGCAGCTGGTGGACAGGGATTGCAACTAATGAAAAACTGTTTTTT. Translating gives CASSWWTGIATNEKLFF.

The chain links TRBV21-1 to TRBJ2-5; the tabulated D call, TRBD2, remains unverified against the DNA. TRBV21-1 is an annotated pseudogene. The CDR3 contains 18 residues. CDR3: CASSRRLAGERDQETQYF. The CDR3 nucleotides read TGTGCCAGCAGCAGGAGACTAGCGGGGGAGCGGGACCAAGAGACCCAGTACTTC.

Written as DNA, the CDR3 is TGTGCCAGCAGCCCTTCCGGCGGGGGGGCCGCTGAGCAGTTCTTC. This translates into CASSPSGGGAAEQFF. This chain uses TRBV7-3 with TRBJ2-1; 9 nucleotides line up with TRBD2. After removal of 5 bases from V and 9 bases from J, the junction contained 11 bases not matched to a gene. The CDR3 totals 15 residues. The germline gives CDR1 SGHTA, CDR2 FQGTGA.